A single sample gave rise to the 18 T cell receptor beta chains below, sequenced in a study of long-term antiretroviral therapy in people with HIV. At survey level, the immunoSEQ assay was run in its v3.0 version. Assay used: immunoSEQ multiplex PCR; TCRdb lists only in-frame clones, some missing. This sample has tens of thousands of clones, with approximately 90% found just once. Sequencing used unsorted PBMCs, obtained 0.6 years after starting antiretroviral therapy. These receptors all stem from a man aged 55 to 70 with HIV.

The V gene is TRBV11-2, the J gene TRBJ2-7; D gene unclear. CDR1 and CDR2 from the germline V gene are SGHAT and FQNNGV. V lost 1 base and J lost 0, with 7 bases in between. The CDR3 has 14 amino acids. The CDR3 is CASSLATGSYEQYF. The DNA for the CDR3 is TGTGCCAGCAGCTTAGCGACCGGCTCCTACGAGCAGTACTTC. Full variable domain (missing parts from reference TRBV11-2 and TRBJ2-7): EAGVAQSPRYKIIEKRQSVAFWCNPISGHATLYWYQQILGQGPKLLIQFQNNGVVDDSQLPKDRFSAERLKGVDSTLKIQPAKLEDSAVYLCASSLATGSYEQYFGPGTRLTVT.

The chain recombines TRBV7-3 with TRBJ2-1, with no clear D. V dropped 6 bases and J dropped 0 bases, with 9 bases sitting between them. The germline V gene has CDR1 SGHTA and CDR2 FQGTGA. The CDR3 runs to 14 residues. CDR3 coding DNA: TGTGCCAGCAGGTTGGGTGGCTCCTACAATGAGCAGTTCTTC. Its translation: CASRLGGSYNEQFF. The full variable domain, with the rest looked up from reference TRBV7-3 and TRBJ2-1, is GAGVSQTPSNKVTEKGKYVELRCDPISGHTALYWYRQSLGQGPEFLIYFQGTGAADDSGLPNDRFFAVRPEGSVSTLKIQRTERGDSAVYLCASRLGGSYNEQFFGPGTRLTVL.

The chain couples TRBV25-1 to TRBJ2-5, with D possibly being TRBD1 (6 bases). The length of the CDR3 is 14 residues. The V gene lost 4 bases and the J gene lost 9 bases, with 18 bases spanning the gap. CDR1 is MGHDK and CDR2 is SYGVNS in the germline V gene. The CDR3 DNA follows: TGTGCCAGCAGTGCAACAGGGTTGGAGAGGCCCCAGTACTTC. Its protein is CASSATGLERPQYF.

The chain's CDR3 is CASSYRTVPYGYTF. The DNA of the CDR3 is TGTGCCAGCAGCTACAGGACGGTCCCGTATGGCTACACCTTC. The V gene is TRBV2, the J gene TRBJ1-2; weak D call: TRBD1 (5 bases). Looked up from germline, CDR1 is SNHLY and CDR2 is FYNNEI. V was shortened by 6 bases and J by 5 bases, with 16 bases between the two germline ends. The CDR3 runs 14 residues.

The J gene is TRBJ2-2, the V gene TRBV7-8; 11 bases are shared with TRBD2. This CDR3 has 18 amino acids. Per the germline V gene, CDR1 is SGHVS and CDR2 is FQNEAQ. J was trimmed by 4 bases and V by 3 bases; bases with no gene match: 10. The chain's CDR3 is CASSLRLAGSYSTGELFF. The CDR3, as DNA: TGTGCCAGCAGCTTGCGACTAGCGGGAAGTTATAGCACCGGGGAGCTGTTTTTT.

V is TRBV6-1 and J is TRBJ1-2; 9 nucleotides match TRBD1. Germline assignment: CDR1 MNHNS and CDR2 SASEGT. Trimming removed 5 bases from V and 5 bases from J; junction bases left unmatched: 6. This CDR3 spans 14 amino acids. The CDR3 DNA sequence: TGTGCCAGCAGTCTACAGGGGGCGGAGTATGGCTACACCTTC. Translation gives CASSLQGAEYGYTF.

The V and J genes are TRBV28 and TRBJ2-1; TRBD2 aligns across 9 bases. The CDR3 runs to 14 residues. V was clipped by 5 bases and J by 10 bases; unmatched bases: 9. Germline values: CDR1 MDHEN, CDR2 SYDVKM. The CDR3 reads CASSPIPSGEEQFF. The CDR3 bases are TGTGCCAGCAGTCCAATCCCTAGCGGGGAGGAGCAGTTCTTC. The full variable domain, completed using reference TRBV28 and TRBJ2-1, is DVKVTQSSRYLVKRTGEKVFLECVQDMDHENMFWYRQDPGLGLRLIYFSYDVKMKEKGDIPEGYSVSREKKERFSLILESASTNQTSMYLCASSPIPSGEEQFFGPGTRLTVL.

V and J are TRBV6-5 and TRBJ2-1, with 8 bases identical to TRBD2. The V and J ends lost 6 bases and 9 bases, in that order; junction bases with no gene match: 10. Germline values: CDR1 MNHEY, CDR2 SVGAGI. The CDR3 sequence is 14 residues long. In DNA form, the CDR3 reads TGTGCCAGCAGCTCCGGACTAGCAATCCGTGAGCAGTTCTTC. The encoded protein is CASSSGLAIREQFF.

V is TRBV18 and J is TRBJ2-5; a possible D gene is TRBD2 (5 bases). Germline V gene data show CDR1 as KGHSH and CDR2 as LQKENI. Trimming cost V 3 bases and J 11 bases, with 16 bases left between them. The CDR3 is 13 amino acids. The CDR3 DNA reads as TGTGCCAGCTCACCGGCCATCTCAAGGGAGCAGTACTTC. Amino acid sequence: CASSPAISREQYF.

This chain joins TRBV6-5 and TRBJ2-7, with 10 bases matching TRBD1. Germline V gene sequence: CDR1 MNHEY, CDR2 SVGAGI. This CDR3 has 14 residues. Trimming cost V 6 bases and J 1 base; bases outside gene matches: 3. The CDR3 is CASRRTGGSYEQYF. The CDR3, as DNA: TGTGCCAGCAGACGGACAGGGGGGTCCTACGAGCAGTACTTC.

The J gene is TRBJ1-2, the V gene TRBV6-6; D perhaps matches TRBD1 (5 bases). The CDR3 is made up of 11 amino acids. Germline V gives CDR1 MNHNY, CDR2 SVGAGI (reference sequence). The V gene lost 6 bases and the J gene lost 7 bases, with 9 bases spanning the gap. The CDR3 sequence: CASSQGTGYTF. The CDR3 DNA reads as TGTGCCAGCAGCCAGGGTACTGGCTACACCTTC.

The chain combines TRBV5-4 with TRBJ1-1, with D possibly being TRBD1 (6 bases). V was pared by 3 bases and J by 5 bases, with 17 bases between. CDR3 length: 15 amino acids. Germline-derived CDR1 and CDR2 are SGHNT and YYREEE (reference sequence). The CDR3 sequence: CASSSSGGGLTEAFF. In nucleotides, the CDR3 is TGTGCCAGCAGCTCCTCCGGTGGGGGGCTTACTGAAGCTTTCTTT.

V is TRBV5-1 and J is TRBJ2-2; D may match TRBD1 or TRBD2 (5 bases each). Germline-derived CDR1 and CDR2 are SGHRS and YFSETQ. This CDR3 has 17 amino acids. V lost 4 bases to trimming and J lost 6 bases, with 22 bases between them. In DNA form, the CDR3 reads TGCGCCAGCAGCATCTACGGGGCCCAGTCCCCATCCGGGGAGCTGTTTTTT. This codes for CASSIYGAQSPSGELFF.

This chain joins TRBV7-2 and TRBJ1-2, with D unresolved. This CDR3 is 12 amino acids long. Trimming took 1 base from V and 4 from J, leaving 4 bases between them. Per the germline V gene, CDR1 is SGHTA and CDR2 is FQGNSA. The CDR3 DNA is TGTGCCAGCAGCTTAGAAAGCTATGGCTACACCTTC. Translation: CASSLESYGYTF.

This chain uses TRBV10-3 with TRBJ1-2; D remains ambiguous. CDR1 is ENHRY and CDR2 is SYGVKD in the germline V gene. There are 11 residues in the CDR3. V lost 4 bases to trimming and J lost 3 bases, with 3 bases between them. This CDR3 is CAISGDYGYTF. The CDR3 nucleotides read TGTGCCATCAGTGGGGACTATGGCTACACCTTC.

The V and J genes are TRBV2 and TRBJ2-5; possible D gene TRBD2, 6 bases. From germline, CDR1 is SNHLY and CDR2 FYNNEI. The CDR3 extends over 13 amino acids. V was clipped by 4 bases and J by 3 bases, with 9 bases between them. Here the CDR3 DNA reads TGTGCCAGCAGTGGGGAGGTCGAAGAGACCCAGTACTTC. Amino acids: CASSGEVEETQYF.

This clone appeared a few times. The rearrangement uses TRBV5-4 and TRBJ1-6, with 7 bases fitting TRBD1. CDR3 length: 15 residues. Germline CDR1 and CDR2: SGHNT and YYREEE (reference sequence). J was trimmed by 8 bases and V by 0 bases; bases with no gene match: 5. CDR3 protein: CASSLEGGRYSPLHF. The CDR3 DNA reads as TGTGCCAGCAGCTTGGAAGGGGGCAGATATTCACCCCTCCACTTT.

This clone has more than one count but fewer than ten. The chain has TRBV4-1 and TRBJ1-1; no clear D. Per germline, CDR1 MGHRA and CDR2 YSYEKL. The CDR3 has 18 residues. The V end was cut by 2 bases, the J end by 1 base, with 20 bases between. The CDR3 DNA sequence: TGCGCCAGCAGCCAAACATTCCTATTTAGTCGAACGAACACTGAAGCTTTCTTT. It codes for CASSQTFLFSRTNTEAFF.